The subject of this entry is one TCR beta chain. The length of the CDR3 is 15 residues. Germline V lookup: CDR1 LGHNT, CDR2 FRNRAP. The V end lost 1 base, the J end lost 3 bases, and 10 bases lay between the germline ends. The protocol was immunoSEQ multiplex PCR, while the TCRdb copy is restricted to in-frame clones and leaves out a portion. The sample records 65,000 to 75,000 clones, roughly 90% being singletons. The sample is drawn from a study of OX40 agonist ivuxolimab in advanced cancers. In the study overall: The eligibility criteria allowed prior anti-PD-1, anti-PD-L1 or anti-CTLA-4 therapy, and roughly 39% had some.

The clonotype originates from an adult with an advanced solid tumor such as melanoma, head and neck, liver or kidney cancer. The sample in question was CD4+ or CD8+ T cells sorted from blood, obtained in a trial of the OX40 agonist ivuxolimab. V gene TRBV12-5 combines with J gene TRBJ1-5, with a tentative D call TRBD1 (5 bases). In DNA form, the CDR3 reads TGTGCTAGTGGTTTGGGAGACAGTTACAATCAGCCCCAGCATTTT. Translation gives CASGLGDSYNQPQHF. Looking up the rest from reference TRBV12-5 and TRBJ1-5 gives the full variable domain: DARVTQTPRHKVTEMGQEVTMRCQPILGHNTVFWYRQTMMQGLELLAYFRNRAPLDDSGMPKDRFSAEMPDATLATLKIQPSEPRDSAVYFCASGLGDSYNQPQHFGDGTRLSIL.